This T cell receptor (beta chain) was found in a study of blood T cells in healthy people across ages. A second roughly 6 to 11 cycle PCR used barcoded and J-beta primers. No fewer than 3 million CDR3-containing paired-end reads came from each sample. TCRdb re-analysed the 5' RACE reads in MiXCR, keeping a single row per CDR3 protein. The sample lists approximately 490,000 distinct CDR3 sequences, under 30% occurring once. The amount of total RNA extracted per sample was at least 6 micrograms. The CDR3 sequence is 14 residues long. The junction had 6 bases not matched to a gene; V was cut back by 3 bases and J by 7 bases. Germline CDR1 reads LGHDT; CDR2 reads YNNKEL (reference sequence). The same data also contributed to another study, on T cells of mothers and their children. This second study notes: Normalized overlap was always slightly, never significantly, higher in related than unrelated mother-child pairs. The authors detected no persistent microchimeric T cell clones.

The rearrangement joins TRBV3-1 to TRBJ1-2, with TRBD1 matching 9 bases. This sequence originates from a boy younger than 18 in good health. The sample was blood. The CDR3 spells CASSHPGTGSGYTF. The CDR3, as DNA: TGTGCCAGCAGCCACCCTGGGACAGGGAGTGGCTACACCTTC.